This T cell receptor (beta chain) derives from a study of shared clonotypes between healthy human individuals. Assay used: immunoSEQ multiplex PCR; TCRdb lists only in-frame clones, some missing. The sample consists of around 1.5 million clones, 95% to 99% of them appearing once. The germline V gene encodes CDR1 MNHNS and CDR2 SASEGT. Trimming took 7 bases from V and 4 from J, leaving 16 bases between them. This CDR3 is 15 amino acids long. Subsets obtained from CD4+ cells comprised CD45RA+ naive and CD45RA-negative memory cells. The sequence derives from a man between 25 and 39 years old in good health. The chain has TRBV6-1 and TRBJ2-2; maybe TRBD1 (5 bases). Source material: naive CD4+ T cells sorted from blood. Subset reported: CD45RA+ positively selected. In nucleotides, the CDR3 is TGTGCCAGCATCCTTAGGGGCCAAAGCACCGGGGAGCTGTTTTTT. Translating it yields CASILRGQSTGELFF.